The rows below give T cell receptor beta chains drawn from one sample of a study of T cells after yellow fever vaccination. TCRdb used MiXCR to reprocess the 5' RACE reads, holding one entry per CDR3 protein. The data show 300,000 to 350,000 distinct CDR3 sequences, 7% to 10% seen once. This sample comprised PBMCs, obtained roughly seven weeks after the first yellow fever vaccination. The receptors shown here come from a young man who received the YFV17D yellow fever vaccine. The CDR3 runs from the conserved cysteine through the conserved F or W. Each record gives: D gene, J gene, clone size, V gene, CDR3 protein, CDR3 DNA. D genes are given only for firm matches. A row's size may be missing; if present it is once, few, many or a size class.

NA TRBJ2-2 NA TRBV5-1 CASSGGRADTGELFF TGCGCCAGCAGCGGGGGCAGGGCTGACACCGGGGAGCTGTTTTTT
TRBD1 TRBJ1-1 few TRBV5-1 CASSDQGAATEAFF TGCGCCAGCAGCGATCAGGGGGCGGCCACTGAAGCTTTCTTT
NA TRBJ1-5 NA TRBV7-9 CASSLGGGWPQHF TGTGCCAGCAGCTTAGGAGGCGGCTGGCCCCAGCATTTT
NA TRBJ2-3 NA TRBV5-1 CASSLYVSADTQYF TGCGCCAGCAGCTTATACGTGTCGGCAGATACGCAGTATTTT
TRBD1 TRBJ2-7 few TRBV7-2 CASSLRDRGHEQYF TGTGCCAGCAGCCTCCGGGACAGGGGCCACGAGCAGTACTTC
TRBD1 TRBJ1-5 few TRBV7-2 CASSTSPTGLLQPQHF TGTGCCAGCAGCACCTCCCCGACAGGGCTTCTTCAGCCCCAGCATTTT
NA TRBJ2-6 NA TRBV4-3 CASSHPRGAGANVLTF TGCGCCAGCAGCCACCCGCGGGGAGCTGGGGCCAACGTCCTGACTTTC
NA TRBJ2-5 many TRBV5-1 CASSLRTNQETQYF TGCGCCAGCAGCTTGCGGACAAACCAAGAGACCCAGTACTTC
NA TRBJ2-5 NA TRBV4-3 CASSQERWSEETQYF TGCGCCAGCAGCCAAGAAAGGTGGAGCGAGGAGACCCAGTACTTC
TRBD1 TRBJ1-6 NA TRBV7-9 CASSAQGEGGSSPLHF TGTGCCAGCAGCGCACAGGGGGAAGGGGGAAGTTCACCCCTCCACTTT
TRBD1 TRBJ1-5 few TRBV12-3/TRBV12-4 CASSPGQGGQGTQHF TGTGCCAGCAGCCCGGGACAGGGCGGACAGGGAACCCAGCATTTT
NA TRBJ1-1 few TRBV28 CASSTQGLFLEAFF TGTGCCAGCAGTACCCAGGGGCTCTTCCTCGAAGCTTTCTTT
TRBD2 TRBJ2-1 few TRBV12-3/TRBV12-4 CASSFGTSGGDEQFF TGTGCCAGCAGTTTCGGGACTAGCGGGGGTGATGAGCAGTTCTTC
NA TRBJ2-2 many TRBV12-3/TRBV12-4 CASSPSGELFF TGTGCCAGCAGTCCGAGCGGGGAGCTGTTTTTT
NA TRBJ2-7 few TRBV27 CASSLSVLYEQYF TGTGCCAGCAGTTTATCGGTCCTTTACGAGCAGTACTTC
NA TRBJ2-2 few TRBV20-1 CSARVRQMNTGELFF TGCAGTGCTAGAGTGCGGCAGATGAACACCGGGGAGCTGTTTTTT
TRBD1 TRBJ1-1 few TRBV6-1 CASSGRDRGLNEAFF TGTGCCAGCAGCGGGCGGGACAGGGGTCTGAATGAAGCTTTCTTT
TRBD2 TRBJ2-1 few TRBV6-2/TRBV6-3 CASTSGGAVEQFF TGTGCCAGTACTAGCGGGGGGGCCGTTGAGCAGTTCTTC
NA TRBJ1-1 many TRBV29-1 CSVASGTNTEAFF TGCAGCGTAGCATCGGGGACGAACACTGAAGCTTTCTTT
TRBD2 TRBJ2-1 NA TRBV6-1 CASTLAGSYNEQFF TGTGCCAGCACTCTAGCGGGGTCCTACAATGAGCAGTTCTTC
NA TRBJ1-1 few TRBV6-1 CASSPITGQNTEAFF TGTGCCAGCAGCCCCATAACGGGGCAGAACACTGAAGCTTTCTTT
TRBD2 TRBJ2-1 NA TRBV7-2 CASSQGLAGVFPFF TGTGCCAGCAGCCAAGGACTAGCGGGGGTTTTTCCGTTCTTC
TRBD1 TRBJ1-2 NA TRBV6-1 CASSPDRDTSYGYTF TGTGCCAGCAGTCCGGACAGGGACACTTCTTATGGCTACACCTTC
NA TRBJ2-5 many TRBV7-2 CASSLEVIWGETQYF TGTGCCAGCAGCTTAGAGGTCATATGGGGAGAGACCCAGTACTTC
TRBD1 TRBJ2-5 NA TRBV20-1 CSAFRTGGETQYF TGCAGTGCCTTTCGGACAGGTGGGGAGACCCAGTACTTC
NA TRBJ1-1 few TRBV7-3 CASSLSGGGSPMNTEAFF TGTGCCAGCAGCTTAAGCGGTGGTGGCAGTCCCATGAACACTGAAGCTTTCTTT
NA TRBJ1-3 NA TRBV12-3/TRBV12-4 CASSPSMGNTIYF TGTGCCAGCAGTCCATCTATGGGAAACACCATATATTTT
NA TRBJ2-5 NA TRBV2 CASKYGSVHGETQYF TGTGCCAGCAAGTACGGCTCGGTCCATGGAGAGACCCAGTACTTC
NA TRBJ2-7 few TRBV6-2/TRBV6-3 CASRDHDTTSSYEQYF TGTGCCAGCAGGGACCACGATACTACCAGCTCCTACGAGCAGTACTTC
NA TRBJ1-1 few TRBV18 CASSPDGTAFF TGTGCCAGCTCACCAGATGGAACGGCTTTCTTT
TRBD1 TRBJ1-5 many TRBV6-2/TRBV6-3 CASSTGTGFQPQHF TGTGCCAGCAGTACAGGGACAGGGTTTCAGCCCCAGCATTTT
TRBD1 TRBJ2-1 few TRBV12-3/TRBV12-4 CASSLELQGARDEQFF TGTGCCAGCAGTTTAGAGTTACAGGGGGCCCGGGATGAGCAGTTCTTC
TRBD1 TRBJ1-2 few TRBV19 CASIRTGSYGYTF TGTGCCAGTATCCGGACAGGCAGTTATGGCTACACCTTC
NA TRBJ1-3 few TRBV13 CASSVLGNTIYF TGTGCCAGCAGCGTACTCGGAAACACCATATATTTT
TRBD2 TRBJ2-2 few TRBV7-2 CASSLETSWGELFF TGTGCCAGCAGCTTAGAGACTAGCTGGGGGGAGCTGTTTTTT
TRBD1 TRBJ2-7 many TRBV5-1 CASSGDRGPSYEQYF TGCGCCAGCAGCGGGGACAGGGGGCCCTCCTACGAGCAGTACTTC
TRBD2 TRBJ2-5 NA TRBV5-1 CASSLAGLASQSAQYF TGCGCCAGCAGCTTGGCCGGACTAGCGTCGCAATCCGCCCAGTACTTC
NA TRBJ2-2 few TRBV9 CASSVVGRAGELFF TGTGCCAGCAGCGTAGTAGGGAGAGCCGGGGAGCTGTTTTTT
NA TRBJ1-3 few TRBV6-1 CASSQSRDTYSGNTIYF TGTGCCAGCAGCCAAAGCCGGGACACCTACTCTGGAAACACCATATATTTT
TRBD2 TRBJ2-3 few TRBV5-1 CASSLVTSGSTDTQYF TGCGCCAGCAGCTTGGTGACTAGCGGTAGCACAGATACGCAGTATTTT
NA TRBJ1-1 NA TRBV15 CATSRGTDMNTEAFF TGTGCCACCAGCAGAGGGACAGATATGAACACTGAAGCTTTCTTT
NA TRBJ2-5 NA TRBV3-1 CASKGLMETQYF TGTGCCAGCAAAGGGTTAATGGAGACCCAGTACTTC
TRBD2 TRBJ2-3 NA TRBV27 CASSLWGGTDTQYF TGTGCCAGCAGTTTATGGGGGGGGACAGATACGCAGTATTTT
TRBD2 TRBJ2-5 few TRBV24-1 CATSDLTGGTQYF TGTGCCACCAGTGATTTGACGGGAGGGACCCAGTACTTC
NA TRBJ2-3 NA TRBV12-3/TRBV12-4 CASSLVDTADTQYF TGTGCCAGCAGTTTAGTGGACACTGCAGATACGCAGTATTTT
TRBD1 TRBJ2-2 few TRBV7-3 CASSWAGQGESGELFF TGTGCCAGCAGCTGGGCTGGACAGGGGGAGTCCGGGGAGCTGTTTTTT
NA TRBJ2-5 NA TRBV3-1 CASSQDGRVWYF TGTGCCAGCAGCCAAGATGGGCGGGTTTGGTACTTC
TRBD1 TRBJ1-2 NA TRBV10-3 CAILASGGFYGYTF TGTGCCATCCTTGCCTCAGGGGGATTTTACGGCTACACCTTC
NA TRBJ1-3 few TRBV5-5 CASSRREAGNTIYF TGTGCCAGCAGCCGCAGGGAGGCCGGAAACACCATATATTTT
TRBD2 TRBJ2-3 NA TRBV4-1 CASSHNGLAGGTDTQYF TGCGCCAGCAGCCATAATGGACTAGCGGGGGGCACAGATACGCAGTATTTT
NA TRBJ2-4 many TRBV30 CAWSRWASGMRNIQYF TGTGCCTGGAGCCGGTGGGCGAGTGGGATGAGAAACATTCAGTACTTC
TRBD1 TRBJ1-2 few TRBV25-1 CASSEGTGAFYGYTF TGTGCCAGCAGTGAAGGGACAGGGGCGTTCTATGGCTACACCTTC
NA TRBJ1-2 few TRBV5-1 CASSLDLGGGPSYGYTF TGCGCCAGCAGCTTGGATCTCGGAGGGGGACCTAGCTATGGCTACACCTTC
NA TRBJ2-7 many TRBV7-2 CASSSQAGQFYEQYF TGTGCCAGCAGCTCGCAGGCAGGACAGTTCTACGAGCAGTACTTC
TRBD1 TRBJ2-5 NA TRBV20-1 CSARTGSVQETQYF TGCAGTGCTAGGACAGGGAGCGTCCAAGAGACCCAGTACTTC